The 5 T cell receptor beta chains presented below share a single source sample, sequenced in a study of T cells of healthy individuals. One entry per CDR3 protein results from TCRdb running MiXCR on the 5' RACE reads. The data hold some 69,000 distinct CDR3 sequences, with about a sixth observed a single time. These TCRs come from a human donor in good health.

This clonotype was seen many times. The gene calls are TRBV11-1 and TRBJ2-1; 14 bases fit TRBD2. With V trimmed by 1 base and J by 7 bases, 0 bases remained unmatched. CDR3 length equals 15 residues. From germline, CDR1 is SGHAT and CDR2 FQDESV (reference sequence). The CDR3 DNA sequence: TGTGCCAGCAGCTTAGGGACTAGCGGGGGGAATGAGCAGTTCTTC. This translates into CASSLGTSGGNEQFF.

At least ten counts were recorded for this clonotype. The genes are TRBV12-3 or TRBV12-4 and TRBJ2-3; 7 bases align to TRBD1. V trimming: 9 bases; J trimming: 6 bases; junction bases outside the gene matches: 12. The CDR3 runs 14 residues. The CDR3 spells CASTGTANFDTQYF. DNA for the CDR3: TGTGCCAGTACCGGGACAGCTAATTTTGATACGCAGTATTTT.

This clonotype occurred a few times. The chain combines TRBV19 with TRBJ1-6; no reliable D call. Germline V gives CDR1 LNHDA, CDR2 SQIVND (reference sequence). V was clipped by 7 bases and J by 3 bases, with 19 bases between them. CDR3 size: 17 residues. CDR3 DNA sequence: TGTGCCAGTAACCTTTCGTGGCAGCCTAACTATAATTCACCCCTCCACTTT. The encoded protein is CASNLSWQPNYNSPLHF.

This clonotype showed up many times. This chain joins TRBV12-3 or TRBV12-4 and TRBJ2-3, with D possibly being TRBD1 or TRBD2 (5 bases each). Between the trimmed V and J ends, which lost 8 bases and 6 bases, there was a span of 21 bases. The CDR3 has 15 residues. CDR3 protein: CASLFGTPGRDTQYF. For the CDR3, the DNA is TGTGCCAGCTTATTCGGGACGCCGGGACGGGATACGCAGTATTTT.

In nucleotides, the CDR3 is TGTGCCAGCAGCCCCACAGGGCCAAACTATGGCTACACCTTC. Translated: CASSPTGPNYGYTF. V gene TRBV11-2 combines with J gene TRBJ1-2, with D tentatively TRBD1 (6 bases). The germline CDR1 and CDR2 sequences are SGHAT and FQNNGV. The germline V and J ends were trimmed by 5 bases and 2 bases, with 12 bases remaining between them. This CDR3 spans 14 amino acids.